Below are 7 T cell receptor beta chains sequenced from a single sample in a study of CD8 T cells in Susac syndrome. Random hexamers were used to reverse transcribe an amount of about 0.5 to 1 ug RNA. TCRdb re-derived calls from the immunoSEQ multiplex PCR reads in MiXCR, one entry per CDR3 protein. This table has over 95,000 distinct CDR3 sequences, roughly 91% appearing once. Sequencing was performed on CD4+ T cells from PBMCs. Receptor source: a human donor in good health.

In its sample, this clonotype was seen a few times. The chain combines TRBV5-1 with TRBJ2-1; 7 bases match TRBD1. The CDR3 runs to 17 residues. V trimming: 5 bases; J trimming: 0 bases; junction bases outside the gene matches: 11. In germline, CDR1 is SGHRS, CDR2 YFSETQ. This CDR3 is CASRQAGGMSSYNEQFF. DNA of the CDR3: TGCGCCAGCAGACAAGCAGGGGGAATGAGCTCCTACAATGAGCAGTTCTTC.

The genes are TRBV7-9 and TRBJ1-4; no reliable D call. The CDR3 has 15 residues. CDR1 is SEHNR, CDR2 FQNEAQ, per germline (reference sequence). Trimming pared 4 bases from V and 8 bases from J, leaving 17 bases between. As DNA, the CDR3 is TGTGCCAGCAGCTCAGCCCGGAAGCCACGAGAAAAACTGTTTTTT. This encodes CASSSARKPREKLFF.

This sequence joins TRBV14 and TRBJ1-2; D unresolved. The CDR3 sequence is 13 residues long. Deletions cut 3 bases from V and 2 bases from J, with 7 bases between. Per the germline V gene, CDR1 is SGHDN and CDR2 is FVKESK. CDR3 amino acids: CASSHTDNYGYTF. CDR3 nucleotides: TGTGCCAGCAGCCATACAGACAACTATGGCTACACCTTC. Combining the CDR3 with reference TRBV14 and TRBJ1-2 gives the whole variable domain EAGVTQFPSHSVIEKGQTVTLRCDPISGHDNLYWYRRVMGKEIKFLLHFVKESKQDESGMPNNRFLAERTGGTYSTLKVQPAELEDSGVYFCASSHTDNYGYTFGSGTRLTVV.

Notes on this clonotype: Likely a read error: the CDR3 ends without its conserved phenylalanine or tryptophan. This rearrangement joins TRBV7-9 to TRBJ1-2; perhaps TRBD1 as D (5 bases). CDR1 is SEHNR, CDR2 FQNEAQ, per germline (reference sequence). V was trimmed by 7 bases and J by 3 bases, leaving 24 bases between them. The CDR3 sequence is 17 residues long. CDR3 nucleotide sequence: TGTGCCAGCACCCCCGGGGCCACAGGAACCTCGGACTATGGCTACACCCTC. Translating it yields CASTPGATGTSDYGYTL.

This rearrangement joins TRBV6-5 to TRBJ1-5; D possibly corresponds to TRBD1 (6 bases). The CDR3 is 13 residues long. CDR1 is MNHEY, CDR2 SVGAGI, per germline. V was shortened by 7 bases and J by 7 bases, with 14 bases between the two germline ends. CDR3 sequence (DNA): TGTGCCAGCACCCCCGGGGGACACCAGCCCCAGCATTTT. Translating gives CASTPGGHQPQHF.

This clonotype has more than one count but fewer than ten. The rearrangement uses TRBV14 and TRBJ1-2; no definite D call. Germline V gene sequence: CDR1 SGHDN, CDR2 FVKESK. The CDR3 has 13 amino acids. Trimming cost V 3 bases and J 0 bases, with 5 bases left between them. The chain's CDR3 is CASSHAANYGYTF. The CDR3 DNA reads TGTGCCAGCAGCCATGCAGCTAACTATGGCTACACCTTC.

This clonotype was observed once. The V gene is TRBV20-1, the J gene TRBJ1-1; D might be TRBD1 (5 bases). V was trimmed by 6 bases and J by 6 bases, leaving 23 bases between them. The CDR3 spans 15 residues. Germline CDR1 is DFQATT and CDR2 is SNEGSKA (reference sequence). CDR3 in amino acids: CSAPFGGPHWAEAFF. The DNA of the CDR3 is TGCAGTGCCCCCTTCGGGGGACCCCATTGGGCTGAAGCTTTCTTT.